The clone carrying this TCR beta chain was observed at least ten times. The antigen remains undetermined. Time point defined: pre-sensitization, week 0. Described treatment: therapeutic diphenylcyclopropenone sensitization with weekly scalp DPC. Germline values: CDR1 SGHVS, CDR2 FQNEAQ. The CDR3 extends over 14 amino acids. The germline V and J ends were trimmed by 1 base and 0 bases, with 6 bases remaining between them. This record comes from a study of human T cells and chemical hapten exposure. Via MiXCR, TCRdb re-called the RACE reads, giving one row per CDR3 protein. The data contain tens of thousands of distinct CDR3 sequences, roughly 8.8% of them seen just once; the ten biggest clones take up around 14%. Broader study findings: Patch test scores rose with PT1 expanded TCR counts, a positive correlation.

This TCR was sampled from a woman in her thirties or forties with alopecia areata. Some clones in this sample may be carry-over from other donors' samples. This material consisted of whole blood, taken in connection with sensitization to the hapten diphenylcyclopropenone (DPC). The genes are TRBV7-8 and TRBJ1-2; D is possibly TRBD1 (5 bases). This CDR3 is CASSLGGANYGYTF. CDR3 nucleotide sequence: TGTGCCAGCAGCTTAGGAGGGGCTAACTATGGCTACACCTTC.